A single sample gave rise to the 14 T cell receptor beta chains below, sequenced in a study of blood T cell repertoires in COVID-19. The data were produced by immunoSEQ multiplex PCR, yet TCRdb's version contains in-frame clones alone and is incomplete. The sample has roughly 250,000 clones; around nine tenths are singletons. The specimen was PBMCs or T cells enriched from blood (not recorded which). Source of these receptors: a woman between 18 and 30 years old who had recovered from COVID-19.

This CDR3 reads CASSFGRYGYTF. The CDR3 DNA reads as TGTGCCAGCAGTTTTGGGCGCTATGGCTACACCTTC. This chain uses TRBV12-3 or TRBV12-4 with TRBJ1-2, with D uncertain. This CDR3 is 12 amino acids long. V gave up 3 bases and J gave up 4 bases, with 6 bases separating them.

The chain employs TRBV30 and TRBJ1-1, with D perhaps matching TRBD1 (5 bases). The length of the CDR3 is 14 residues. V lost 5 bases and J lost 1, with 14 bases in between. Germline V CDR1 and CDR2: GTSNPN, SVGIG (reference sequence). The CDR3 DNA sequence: TGTGCCTGGGACAGCCCCTATGGGAACACTGAAGCTTTCTTT. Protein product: CAWDSPYGNTEAFF.

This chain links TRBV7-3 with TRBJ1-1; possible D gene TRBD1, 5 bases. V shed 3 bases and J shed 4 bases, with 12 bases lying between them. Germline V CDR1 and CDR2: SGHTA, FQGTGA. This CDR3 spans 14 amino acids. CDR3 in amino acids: CASSLVSGGTEAFF. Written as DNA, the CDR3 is TGTGCCAGCAGCTTGGTCTCGGGGGGCACTGAAGCTTTCTTT.

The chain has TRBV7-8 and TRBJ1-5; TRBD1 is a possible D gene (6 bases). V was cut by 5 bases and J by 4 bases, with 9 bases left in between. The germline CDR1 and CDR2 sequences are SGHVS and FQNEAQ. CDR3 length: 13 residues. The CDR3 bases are TGTGCCAGCAGCATGGACAGAAATCAGCCCCAGCATTTT. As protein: CASSMDRNQPQHF. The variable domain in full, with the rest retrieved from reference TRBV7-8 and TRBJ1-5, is GAGVSQSPRYKVAKRGQDVALRCDPISGHVSLFWYQQALGQGPEFLTYFQNEAQLDKSGLPSDRFFAERPEGSVSTLKIQRTQQEDSAVYLCASSMDRNQPQHFGDGTRLSIL.

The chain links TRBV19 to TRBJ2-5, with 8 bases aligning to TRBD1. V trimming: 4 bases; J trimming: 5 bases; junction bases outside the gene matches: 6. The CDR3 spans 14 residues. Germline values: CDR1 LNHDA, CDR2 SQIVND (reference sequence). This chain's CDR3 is CASSSGQGKETQYF. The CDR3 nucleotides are TGTGCCAGTAGTAGTGGACAGGGTAAGGAGACCCAGTACTTC.

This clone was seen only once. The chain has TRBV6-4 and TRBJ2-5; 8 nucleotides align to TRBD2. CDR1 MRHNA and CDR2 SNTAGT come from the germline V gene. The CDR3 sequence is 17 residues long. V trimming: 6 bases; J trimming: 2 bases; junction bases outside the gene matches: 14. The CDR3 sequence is CASRAKPGLGGQETQYF. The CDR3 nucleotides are TGTGCCAGCAGGGCCAAACCGGGACTAGGGGGACAAGAGACCCAGTACTTC.

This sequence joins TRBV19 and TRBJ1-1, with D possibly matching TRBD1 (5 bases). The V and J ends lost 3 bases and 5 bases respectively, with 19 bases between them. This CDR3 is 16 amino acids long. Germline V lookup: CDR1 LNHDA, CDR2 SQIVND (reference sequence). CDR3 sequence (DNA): TGTGCCAGTAGTATCGGTAGTCAGGGACTCGGGACTGAAGCTTTCTTT. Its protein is CASSIGSQGLGTEAFF.

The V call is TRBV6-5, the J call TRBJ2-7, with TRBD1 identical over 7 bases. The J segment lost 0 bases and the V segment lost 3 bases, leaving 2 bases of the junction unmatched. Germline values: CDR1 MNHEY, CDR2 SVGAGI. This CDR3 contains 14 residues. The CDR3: CASSYRTGSYEQYF. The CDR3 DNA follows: TGTGCCAGCAGTTATCGGACAGGCTCCTACGAGCAGTACTTC.

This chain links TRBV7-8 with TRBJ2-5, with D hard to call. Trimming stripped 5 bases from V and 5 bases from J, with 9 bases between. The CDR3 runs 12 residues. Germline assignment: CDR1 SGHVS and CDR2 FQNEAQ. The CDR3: CASSPTGETQYF. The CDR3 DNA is TGTGCCAGCAGCCCGACTGGGGAGACCCAGTACTTC.

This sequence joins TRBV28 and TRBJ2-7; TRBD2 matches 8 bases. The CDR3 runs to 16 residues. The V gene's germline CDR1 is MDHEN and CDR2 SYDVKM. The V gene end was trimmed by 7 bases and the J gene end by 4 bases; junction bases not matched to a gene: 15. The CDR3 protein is CASIPGGALARYEQYF. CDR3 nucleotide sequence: TGTGCCAGCATCCCGGGAGGGGCTTTAGCTAGGTACGAGCAGTACTTC.

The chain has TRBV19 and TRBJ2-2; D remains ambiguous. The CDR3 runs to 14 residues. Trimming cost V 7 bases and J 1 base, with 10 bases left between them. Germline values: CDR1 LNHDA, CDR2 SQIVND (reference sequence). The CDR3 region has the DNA TGTGCCAGTATTGTCGACAAGAACACCGGGGAGCTGTTTTTT. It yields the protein CASIVDKNTGELFF.

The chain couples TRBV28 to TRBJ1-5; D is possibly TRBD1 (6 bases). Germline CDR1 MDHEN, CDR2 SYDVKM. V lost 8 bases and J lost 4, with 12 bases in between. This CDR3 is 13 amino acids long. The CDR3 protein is CASRGQLNQPQHF. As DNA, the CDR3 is TGTGCCAGCCGAGGACAGTTAAATCAGCCCCAGCATTTT.

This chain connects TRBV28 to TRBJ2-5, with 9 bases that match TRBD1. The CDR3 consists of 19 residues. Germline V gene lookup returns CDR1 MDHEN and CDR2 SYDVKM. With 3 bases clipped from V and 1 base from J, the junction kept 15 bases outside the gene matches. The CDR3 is CASSLDRGGTWGAQETQYF. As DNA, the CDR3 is TGTGCCAGCAGTTTGGACAGGGGTGGTACATGGGGGGCCCAAGAGACCCAGTACTTC.

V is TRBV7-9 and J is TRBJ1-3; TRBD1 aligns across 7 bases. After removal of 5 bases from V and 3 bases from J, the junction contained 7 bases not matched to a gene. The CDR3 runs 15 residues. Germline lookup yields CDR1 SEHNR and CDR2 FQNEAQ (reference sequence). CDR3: CASSNQGQIGNTIYF. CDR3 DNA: TGTGCCAGCAGCAATCAGGGACAGATTGGAAACACCATATATTTT.